The sequence of this T cell receptor (beta chain) was determined in a study of identical twins. Study results and limitations: Weaker excess twin sharing was seen among beta out-of-frame sequences.

A universal primer site was created by template switching, with the cDNA bearing unique molecular identifiers. TCRdb called the 5' RACE reads again in MiXCR, with one record for every CDR3 protein. The sample records about 520,000 distinct CDR3 sequences, around 20% being singletons. About this clonotype itself: Its antigen is undetermined.

V lost 5 bases to trimming and J lost 3 bases; unmatched junction nucleotides: 1. In germline, CDR1 is SNHLY, CDR2 FYNNEI. The CDR3 contains 13 residues. Separately, the same data were catalogued under a study of T cells expressing NK-cell markers. That work adds: The CD3+CD56-NKG2C+ fraction of a few donors was also led by these clonotypes. Expanded NKG2C+ T cell clones were not confirmed as HCMV-specific.

The sequencing sample was made of CD4+ T cells sorted from blood. The genes are TRBV2 and TRBJ2-3; 8 nucleotides agree with TRBD2. This TCR was recovered from a woman younger than 30 in good health. CDR3 loop: CASSREGTDTQYF. The CDR3 coding sequence is TGTGCCAGCAGTCGGGAGGGAACAGATACGCAGTATTTT.